This T cell receptor (beta chain) was sequenced in a study of Ad26.COV2.S vaccination and SARS-CoV-2 variants. Using immunoSEQ multiplex PCR, the repertoire was profiled, and TCRdb retains in-frame clones only, with some absent. The data show 150,000 to 200,000 clones, with 70% to 90% seen just once and 5% to 6.5% held by the top ten. This clone showed up just once. From germline, CDR1 is LGHNT and CDR2 FRNRAP. The CDR3 spans 13 residues. The chain carries TRBV12-5 and TRBJ2-2; 11 nucleotides line up with TRBD2. The source of this sequence is a human donor who had recovered from COVID-19. Sequences were derived from peripheral blood, sampled after recovery from COVID-19. The CDR3 loop reads CASGLAVPGELFF. CDR3 DNA sequence: TGTGCCTCGGGACTAGCGGTCCCCGGGGAGCTGTTTTTT.